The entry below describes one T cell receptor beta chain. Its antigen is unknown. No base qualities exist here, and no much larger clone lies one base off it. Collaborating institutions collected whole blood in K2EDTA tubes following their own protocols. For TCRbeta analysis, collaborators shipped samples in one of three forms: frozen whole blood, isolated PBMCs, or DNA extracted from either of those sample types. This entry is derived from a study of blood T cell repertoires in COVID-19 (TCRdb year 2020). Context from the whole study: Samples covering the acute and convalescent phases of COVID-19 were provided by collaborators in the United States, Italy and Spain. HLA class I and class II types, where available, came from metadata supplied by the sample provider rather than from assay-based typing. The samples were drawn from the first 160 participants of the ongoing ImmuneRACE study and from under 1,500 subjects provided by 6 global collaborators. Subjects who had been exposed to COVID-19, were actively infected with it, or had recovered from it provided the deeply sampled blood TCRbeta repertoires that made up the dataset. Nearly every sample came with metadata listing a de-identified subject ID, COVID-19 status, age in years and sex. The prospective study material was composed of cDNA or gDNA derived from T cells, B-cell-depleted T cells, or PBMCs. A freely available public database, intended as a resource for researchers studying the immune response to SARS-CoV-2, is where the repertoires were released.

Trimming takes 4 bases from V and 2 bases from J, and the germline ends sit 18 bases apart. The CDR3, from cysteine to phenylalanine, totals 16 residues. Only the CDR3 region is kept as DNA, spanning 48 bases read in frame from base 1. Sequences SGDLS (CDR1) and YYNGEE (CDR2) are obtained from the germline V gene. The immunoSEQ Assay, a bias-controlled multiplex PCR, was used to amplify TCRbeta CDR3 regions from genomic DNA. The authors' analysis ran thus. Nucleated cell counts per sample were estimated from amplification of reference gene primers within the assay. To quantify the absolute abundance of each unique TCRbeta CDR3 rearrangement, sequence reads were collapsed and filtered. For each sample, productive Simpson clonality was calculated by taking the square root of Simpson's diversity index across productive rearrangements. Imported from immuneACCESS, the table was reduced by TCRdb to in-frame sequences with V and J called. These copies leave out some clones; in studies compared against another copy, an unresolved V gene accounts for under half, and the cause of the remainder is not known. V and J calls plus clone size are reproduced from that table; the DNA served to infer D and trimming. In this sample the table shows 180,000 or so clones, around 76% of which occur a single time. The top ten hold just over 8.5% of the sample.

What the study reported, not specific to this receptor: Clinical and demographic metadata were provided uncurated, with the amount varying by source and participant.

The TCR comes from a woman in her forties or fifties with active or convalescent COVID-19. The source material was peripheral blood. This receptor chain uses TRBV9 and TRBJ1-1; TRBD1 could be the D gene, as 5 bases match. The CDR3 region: CASSSDGGVGNTEAFF. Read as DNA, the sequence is TGTGCCAGCAGCTCGGACGGGGGAGTGGGCAACACTGAAGCTTTCTTT.